A selection of T cell receptor beta chains follows, all from one sample in a study of T cell responses to AZD1222 COVID-19 vaccine. Repertoires were generated with immunoSEQ multiplex PCR, while TCRdb's copy carries only in-frame clones and drops some. Of 120,000 or so clones in the sample, about nine tenths were seen once. The sample consisted of peripheral blood, taken on day 0 of MenACWY control vaccination. These receptors all come from an adult in good health. Both conserved end residues are part of each CDR3. The order of the fields is clone size, D gene, V gene, J gene, CDR3 DNA, CDR3 protein. A D gene is named only where the DNA matches it firmly. The listing skips clone size in some rows; elsewhere it reads once, few, many or a size class.

abundance: NA; d_gene: TRBD2; v_gene: TRBV30; j_gene: TRBJ2-3; CDR3nt: TGTGCCTGGAGTATTAGCGGGAGCGGGGATACGCAGTATTTT; CDR3aa: CAWSISGSGDTQYF
abundance: NA; d_gene: NA; v_gene: TRBV7-9; j_gene: TRBJ2-7; CDR3nt: TGTGCCAGCAGCCCCTCGGACAGTTCCAGGGAGCAGTACTTC; CDR3aa: CASSPSDSSREQYF
abundance: NA; d_gene: NA; v_gene: TRBV5-5; j_gene: TRBJ1-5; CDR3nt: TGTGCCAGCAGCTTGGGAGGGAATAGCAATCAGCCCCAGCATTTT; CDR3aa: CASSLGGNSNQPQHF
abundance: once; d_gene: NA; v_gene: TRBV15; j_gene: TRBJ1-5; CDR3nt: TGTGCCACCAGCAGTGGGCTGTTAGGGGATAGCAATCAGCCCCAGCATTTT; CDR3aa: CATSSGLLGDSNQPQHF
abundance: few; d_gene: TRBD2; v_gene: TRBV10-2; j_gene: TRBJ2-1; CDR3nt: TGCGCCAGCAGCCACGGACTAGCGGTCCCTATAGATGAGCAGTTCTTC; CDR3aa: CASSHGLAVPIDEQFF
abundance: NA; d_gene: NA; v_gene: TRBV2; j_gene: TRBJ1-3; CDR3nt: TGTGCCAGCAGTGAACTGACAGCGGGAAACACCATATATTTT; CDR3aa: CASSELTAGNTIYF
abundance: NA; d_gene: NA; v_gene: TRBV6-5; j_gene: TRBJ2-7; CDR3nt: TGTGCCAGCAGTTACGCGGGCTCCTACGAGCAGTACTTC; CDR3aa: CASSYAGSYEQYF
abundance: NA; d_gene: TRBD1; v_gene: TRBV6-5; j_gene: TRBJ2-5; CDR3nt: TGTGCCAGCAGTAGGACAGGTCCTAAAGAGACCCAGTACTTC; CDR3aa: CASSRTGPKETQYF
abundance: NA; d_gene: NA; v_gene: TRBV5-6; j_gene: TRBJ2-6; CDR3nt: TGTGCCAGCAGCTTGGTCCACTCTGGGGCCAACGTCCTGACTTTC; CDR3aa: CASSLVHSGANVLTF
abundance: NA; d_gene: NA; v_gene: TRBV3-1/TRBV3-2; j_gene: TRBJ2-1; CDR3nt: TGTGCCAGCAGCCAAGATCCTGGGGGCTCCTACAATGAGCAGTTCTTC; CDR3aa: CASSQDPGGSYNEQFF
abundance: NA; d_gene: NA; v_gene: TRBV27; j_gene: TRBJ1-6; CDR3nt: TGTGCCAGCAGGTCTGGGGGGGGTAATTCACCCCTCCACTTT; CDR3aa: CASRSGGGNSPLHF
abundance: NA; d_gene: NA; v_gene: TRBV10-2; j_gene: TRBJ1-1; CDR3nt: TGCGCCAGCAGTGACCCGGGGCGTGGGACTGAAGCTTTCTTT; CDR3aa: CASSDPGRGTEAFF
abundance: NA; d_gene: TRBD1; v_gene: TRBV6-5; j_gene: TRBJ2-2; CDR3nt: TGTGCCAGCAGTACAGGACAGGGCTTAACCGGGGAGCTGTTTTTT; CDR3aa: CASSTGQGLTGELFF
abundance: NA; d_gene: TRBD1; v_gene: TRBV5-8; j_gene: TRBJ2-7; CDR3nt: TGTGCCAGCAGCTGGGACAGGGCCTACGAGCAGTACTTC; CDR3aa: CASSWDRAYEQYF
abundance: NA; d_gene: TRBD2; v_gene: TRBV5-1; j_gene: TRBJ2-2; CDR3nt: TGCGCCAGCAGACCCACTAGCGGGGACACCGGGGAGCTGTTTTTT; CDR3aa: CASRPTSGDTGELFF
abundance: NA; d_gene: NA; v_gene: TRBV4-2; j_gene: TRBJ2-1; CDR3nt: TGTGCCAGCAGCCAAGATCCGGCGGGCTCCTACAATGAGCAGTTCTTC; CDR3aa: CASSQDPAGSYNEQFF
abundance: NA; d_gene: NA; v_gene: TRBV7-9; j_gene: TRBJ2-5; CDR3nt: TGTGCCAGCAGCTTAGTCCCTGGGGAGACCCAGTACTTC; CDR3aa: CASSLVPGETQYF
abundance: NA; d_gene: NA; v_gene: TRBV3-1/TRBV3-2; j_gene: TRBJ1-1; CDR3nt: TGTGCCAGCAGCCGAGAGGGTATTACTGAAGCTTTCTTT; CDR3aa: CASSREGITEAFF
abundance: NA; d_gene: NA; v_gene: TRBV7-9; j_gene: TRBJ1-1; CDR3nt: TGTGCCAGCAGCGATCCGACAGAGAACACTGAAGCTTTCTTT; CDR3aa: CASSDPTENTEAFF
abundance: NA; d_gene: NA; v_gene: TRBV20-1; j_gene: TRBJ2-3; CDR3nt: TGCAGTGCTAGTCAAAGGGGGAGGTTAACAGATACGCAGTATTTT; CDR3aa: CSASQRGRLTDTQYF
abundance: NA; d_gene: NA; v_gene: TRBV15; j_gene: TRBJ2-7; CDR3nt: TGTGCCACCAGCCCAGCGGAGGCCCTAGATCACGAGCAGTACTTC; CDR3aa: CATSPAEALDHEQYF
abundance: NA; d_gene: NA; v_gene: TRBV11-2; j_gene: TRBJ2-2; CDR3nt: TGTGCCAGCAGCTTGAACACCGGGGAGCTGTTTTTT; CDR3aa: CASSLNTGELFF
abundance: NA; d_gene: NA; v_gene: TRBV3-1/TRBV3-2; j_gene: TRBJ2-2; CDR3nt: TGTGCCAGCAGCGAAATCGCGAACACCGGGGAGCTGTTTTTT; CDR3aa: CASSEIANTGELFF
abundance: NA; d_gene: TRBD1; v_gene: TRBV5-1; j_gene: TRBJ1-2; CDR3nt: TGCGCCAGCAGCGGCACCGGGACAGGGGAAAACTATGGCTACACCTTC; CDR3aa: CASSGTGTGENYGYTF
abundance: NA; d_gene: TRBD2; v_gene: TRBV24-1; j_gene: TRBJ2-2; CDR3nt: TGTGCCACCAGTGATTCCGGGGGGGTAACCGGGGAGCTGTTTTTT; CDR3aa: CATSDSGGVTGELFF
abundance: NA; d_gene: NA; v_gene: TRBV28; j_gene: TRBJ1-5; CDR3nt: TGTGCCAGCAGTCCCGGGACACTTAGCAATCAGCCCCAGCATTTT; CDR3aa: CASSPGTLSNQPQHF
abundance: NA; d_gene: NA; v_gene: TRBV28; j_gene: TRBJ1-2; CDR3nt: TGTGCCAGCAGTTTATCCCGGACGGAGGGCTACACCTTC; CDR3aa: CASSLSRTEGYTF
abundance: NA; d_gene: NA; v_gene: TRBV5-4; j_gene: TRBJ1-2; CDR3nt: TGTGCCAGCGGATCCTCGATGGTTTACTATGGCTACACCTTC; CDR3aa: CASGSSMVYYGYTF
abundance: NA; d_gene: NA; v_gene: TRBV6-1; j_gene: TRBJ1-5; CDR3nt: TGTGCCAGCAGTGAGGTGGGGGGGCTTGCGAGCAATCAGCCCCAGCATTTT; CDR3aa: CASSEVGGLASNQPQHF
abundance: NA; d_gene: NA; v_gene: TRBV5-5; j_gene: TRBJ2-3; CDR3nt: TGTGCCAGCAGCTTGCCAGGCCCAGATACGCAGTATTTT; CDR3aa: CASSLPGPDTQYF